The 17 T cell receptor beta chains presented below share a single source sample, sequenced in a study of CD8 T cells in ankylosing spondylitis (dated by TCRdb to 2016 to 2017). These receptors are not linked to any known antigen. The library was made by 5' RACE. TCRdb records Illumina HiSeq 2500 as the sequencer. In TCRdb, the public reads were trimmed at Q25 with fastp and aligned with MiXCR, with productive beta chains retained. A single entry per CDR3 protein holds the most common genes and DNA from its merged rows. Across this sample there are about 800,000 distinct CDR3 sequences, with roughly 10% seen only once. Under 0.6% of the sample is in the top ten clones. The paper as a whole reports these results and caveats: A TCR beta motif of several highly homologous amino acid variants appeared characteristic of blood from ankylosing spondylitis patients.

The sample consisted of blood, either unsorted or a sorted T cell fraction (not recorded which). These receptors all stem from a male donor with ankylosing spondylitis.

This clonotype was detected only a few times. The CDR3 region has the DNA TGCGCCAGCAGCCGGACAGGGCAACTCACTGAAGCTTTCTTT. This codes for CASSRTGQLTEAFF. The chain joins TRBV5-1 to TRBJ1-1; 8 bases line up with TRBD1. CDR3 length: 14 residues. CDR1 is SGHRS and CDR2 is YFSETQ in the germline V gene. V lost 4 bases and J lost 4; bases outside the gene matches: 6. Full variable domain (missing parts from reference TRBV5-1 and TRBJ1-1): KAGVTQTPRYLIKTRGQQVTLSCSPISGHRSVSWYQQTPGQGLQFLFEYFSETQRNKGNFPGRFSGRQFSNSRSEMNVSTLELGDSALYLCASSRTGQLTEAFFGQGTRLTVV.

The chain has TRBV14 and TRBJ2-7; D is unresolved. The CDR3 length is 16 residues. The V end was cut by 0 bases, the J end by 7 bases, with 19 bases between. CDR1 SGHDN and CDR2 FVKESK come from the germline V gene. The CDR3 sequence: CASSQDLRQVPREQYF. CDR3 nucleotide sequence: TGTGCCAGCAGCCAAGATTTGCGCCAGGTCCCTAGAGAGCAGTACTTC.

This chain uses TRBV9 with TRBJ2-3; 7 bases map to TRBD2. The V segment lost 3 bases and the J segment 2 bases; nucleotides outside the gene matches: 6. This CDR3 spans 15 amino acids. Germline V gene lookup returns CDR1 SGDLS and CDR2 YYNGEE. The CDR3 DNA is TGTGCCAGCAGCGCGAACGGGGGGACCACAGATACGCAGTATTTT. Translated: CASSANGGTTDTQYF.

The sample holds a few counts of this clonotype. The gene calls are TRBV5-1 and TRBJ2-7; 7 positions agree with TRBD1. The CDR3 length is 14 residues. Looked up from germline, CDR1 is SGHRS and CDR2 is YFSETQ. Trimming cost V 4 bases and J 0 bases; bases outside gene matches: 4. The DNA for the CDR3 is TGCGCCAGCAGCGTCGGGACAGACTCCTACGAGCAGTACTTC. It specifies CASSVGTDSYEQYF.

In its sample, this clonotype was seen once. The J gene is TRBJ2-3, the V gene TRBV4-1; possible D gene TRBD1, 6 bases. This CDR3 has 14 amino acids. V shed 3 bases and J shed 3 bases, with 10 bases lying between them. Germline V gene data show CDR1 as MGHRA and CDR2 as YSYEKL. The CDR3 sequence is CASSHPGDTDTQYF. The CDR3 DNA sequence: TGCGCCAGCAGCCACCCAGGGGATACAGATACGCAGTATTTT.

CDR3 nucleotide sequence: TGTGCCAGCAGTTTATTCGAAACCCCTAACCCTGGAAACACCATATATTTT. This encodes CASSLFETPNPGNTIYF. The genes are TRBV12-3 or TRBV12-4 and TRBJ1-3; D gene uncertain. The CDR3 contains 17 residues. V was pared by 2 bases and J by 2 bases, with 16 bases between.

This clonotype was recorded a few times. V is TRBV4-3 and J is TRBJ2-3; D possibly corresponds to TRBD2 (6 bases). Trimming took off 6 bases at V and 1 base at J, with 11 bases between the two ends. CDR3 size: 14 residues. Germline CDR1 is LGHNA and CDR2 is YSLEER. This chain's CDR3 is CASSIAVGTDTQYF. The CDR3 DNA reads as TGCGCCAGCAGTATAGCGGTAGGCACAGATACGCAGTATTTT.

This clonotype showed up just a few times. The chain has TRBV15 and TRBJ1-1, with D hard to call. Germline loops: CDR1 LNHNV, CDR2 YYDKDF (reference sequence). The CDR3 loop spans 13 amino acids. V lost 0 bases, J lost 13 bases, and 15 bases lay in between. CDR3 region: CATSRDHTLGGFF. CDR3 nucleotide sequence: TGTGCCACCAGCAGAGATCACACCTTAGGAGGTTTCTTT.

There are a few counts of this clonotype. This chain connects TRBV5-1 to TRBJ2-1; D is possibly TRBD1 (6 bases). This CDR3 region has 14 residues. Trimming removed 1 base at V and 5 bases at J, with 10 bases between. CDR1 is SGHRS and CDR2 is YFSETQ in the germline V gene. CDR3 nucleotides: TGCGCCAGCAGCTTGTATGGACAGAACAATGAGCAGTTCTTC. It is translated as CASSLYGQNNEQFF.

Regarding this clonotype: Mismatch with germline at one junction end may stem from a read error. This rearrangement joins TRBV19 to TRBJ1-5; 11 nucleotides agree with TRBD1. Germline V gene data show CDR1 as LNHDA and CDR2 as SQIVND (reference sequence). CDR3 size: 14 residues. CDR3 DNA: TGTGTCAGTAGTATCAGGACAGGGGGCCAGCCCCAGCATTTT. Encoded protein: CVSSIRTGGQPQHF. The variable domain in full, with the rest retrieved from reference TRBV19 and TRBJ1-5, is DGGITQSPKYLFRKEGQNVTLSCEQNLNHDAMYWYRQDPGQGLRLIYYSQIVNDFQKGDIAEGYSVSREKKESFPLTVTSAQKNPTAFYLCVSSIRTGGQPQHFGDGTRLSIL.

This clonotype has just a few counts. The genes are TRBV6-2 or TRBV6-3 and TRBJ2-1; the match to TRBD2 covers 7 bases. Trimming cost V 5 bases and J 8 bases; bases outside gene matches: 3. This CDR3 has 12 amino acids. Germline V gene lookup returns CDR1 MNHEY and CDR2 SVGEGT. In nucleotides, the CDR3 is TGTGCCAGCAGTACTAGCGTACATGAGCAGTTCTTC. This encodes CASSTSVHEQFF.

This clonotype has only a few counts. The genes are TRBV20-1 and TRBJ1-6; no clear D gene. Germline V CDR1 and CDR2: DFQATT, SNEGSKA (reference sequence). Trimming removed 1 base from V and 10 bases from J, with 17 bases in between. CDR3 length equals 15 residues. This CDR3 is CSARASVESISPLHF. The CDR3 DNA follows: TGCAGTGCTAGAGCCTCGGTAGAGTCCATATCACCCCTCCACTTT.

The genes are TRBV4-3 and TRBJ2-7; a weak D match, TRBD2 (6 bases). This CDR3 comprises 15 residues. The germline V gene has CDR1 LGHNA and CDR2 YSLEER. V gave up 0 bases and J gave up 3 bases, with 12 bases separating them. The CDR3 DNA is TGCGCCAGCAGCCAAGAGGGGGGTGATGGCTACGAGCAGTACTTC. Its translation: CASSQEGGDGYEQYF.

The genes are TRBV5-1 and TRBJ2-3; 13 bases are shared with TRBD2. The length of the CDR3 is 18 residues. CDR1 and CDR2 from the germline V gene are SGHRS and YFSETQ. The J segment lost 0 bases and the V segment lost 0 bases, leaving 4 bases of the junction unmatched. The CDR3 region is CASSLGLAGGTSTDTQYF. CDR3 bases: TGCGCCAGCAGCTTGGGACTAGCGGGGGGTACAAGCACAGATACGCAGTATTTT.

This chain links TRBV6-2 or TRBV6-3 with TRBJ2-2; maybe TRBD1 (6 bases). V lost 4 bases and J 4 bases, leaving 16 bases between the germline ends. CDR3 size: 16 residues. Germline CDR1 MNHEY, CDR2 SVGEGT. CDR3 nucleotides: TGTGCCAGCAGTTTAGTGGGGGCTGGTTCCACCGGGGAGCTGTTTTTT. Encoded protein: CASSLVGAGSTGELFF.

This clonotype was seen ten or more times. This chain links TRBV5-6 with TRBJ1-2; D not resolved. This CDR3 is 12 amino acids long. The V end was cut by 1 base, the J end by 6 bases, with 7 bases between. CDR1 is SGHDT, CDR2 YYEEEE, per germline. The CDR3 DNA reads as TGTGCCAGCAGCTTGTTGGGGAATGGCTACACCTTC. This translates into CASSLLGNGYTF.

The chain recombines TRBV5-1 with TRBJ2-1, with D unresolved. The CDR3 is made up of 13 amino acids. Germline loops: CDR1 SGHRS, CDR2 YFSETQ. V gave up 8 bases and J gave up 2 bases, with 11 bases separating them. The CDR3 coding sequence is TGCGCCAGTAGGACGGACCCCTACAATGAGCAGTTCTTC. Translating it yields CASRTDPYNEQFF.